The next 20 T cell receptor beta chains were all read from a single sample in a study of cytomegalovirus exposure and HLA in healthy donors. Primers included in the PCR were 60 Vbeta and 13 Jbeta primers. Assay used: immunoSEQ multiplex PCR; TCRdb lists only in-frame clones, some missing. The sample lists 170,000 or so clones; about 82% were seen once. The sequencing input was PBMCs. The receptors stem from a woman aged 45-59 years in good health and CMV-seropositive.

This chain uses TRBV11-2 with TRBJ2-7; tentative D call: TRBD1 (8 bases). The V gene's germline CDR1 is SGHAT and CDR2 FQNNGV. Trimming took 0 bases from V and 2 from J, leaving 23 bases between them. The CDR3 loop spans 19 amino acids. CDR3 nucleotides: TGTGCCAGCAGCTTAGAACAGGGGGGGGTCTCTCTGTTTACCTACGAGCAGTACTTC. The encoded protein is CASSLEQGGVSLFTYEQYF.

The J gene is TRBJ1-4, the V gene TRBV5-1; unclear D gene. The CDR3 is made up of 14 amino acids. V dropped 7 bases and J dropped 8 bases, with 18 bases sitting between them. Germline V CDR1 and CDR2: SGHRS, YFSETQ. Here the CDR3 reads CASRRTGVEEKLFF. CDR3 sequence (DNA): TGCGCCAGCCGGCGGACTGGGGTGGAAGAAAAACTGTTTTTT.

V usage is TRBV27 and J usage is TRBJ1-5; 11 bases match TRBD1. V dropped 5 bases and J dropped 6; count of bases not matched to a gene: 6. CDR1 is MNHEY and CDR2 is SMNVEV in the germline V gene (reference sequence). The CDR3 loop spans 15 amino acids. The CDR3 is CASSRTGGAGQPQHF. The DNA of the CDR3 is TGTGCCAGCAGTAGGACAGGGGGCGCAGGTCAGCCCCAGCATTTT.

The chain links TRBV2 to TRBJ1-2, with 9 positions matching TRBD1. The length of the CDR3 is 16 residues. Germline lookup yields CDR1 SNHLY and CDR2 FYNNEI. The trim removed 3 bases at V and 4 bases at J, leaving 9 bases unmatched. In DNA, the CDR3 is TGTGCCAGCAGTGATGGTGGGACAGGGATCTCCTATGGCTACACCTTC. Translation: CASSDGGTGISYGYTF. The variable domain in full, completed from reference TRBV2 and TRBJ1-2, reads EPEVTQTPSHQVTQMGQEVILRCVPISNHLYFYWYRQILGQKVEFLVSFYNNEISEKSEIFDDQFSVERPDGSNFTLKIRSTKLEDSAMYFCASSDGGTGISYGYTFGSGTRLTVV.

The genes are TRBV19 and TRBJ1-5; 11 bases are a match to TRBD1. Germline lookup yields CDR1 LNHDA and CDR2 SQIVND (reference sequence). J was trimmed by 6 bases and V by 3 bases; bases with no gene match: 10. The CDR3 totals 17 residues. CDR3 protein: CASSMTTGTGGGQPQHF. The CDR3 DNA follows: TGTGCCAGTAGTATGACCACCGGGACAGGGGGGGGTCAGCCCCAGCATTTT.

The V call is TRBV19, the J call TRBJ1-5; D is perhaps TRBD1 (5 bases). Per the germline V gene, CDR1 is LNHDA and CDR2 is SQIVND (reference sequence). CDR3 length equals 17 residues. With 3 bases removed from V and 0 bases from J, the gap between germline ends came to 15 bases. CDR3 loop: CASSIGGRGYSNQPQHF. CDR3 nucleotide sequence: TGTGCCAGTAGTATCGGGGGGAGGGGATATAGCAATCAGCCCCAGCATTTT.

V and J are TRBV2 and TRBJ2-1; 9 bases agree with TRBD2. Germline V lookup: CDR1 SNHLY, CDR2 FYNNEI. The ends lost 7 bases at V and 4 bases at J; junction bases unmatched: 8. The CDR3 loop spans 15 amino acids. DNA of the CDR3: TGTGCCAGCAAATCAGCGGGGGGTCCTTACAATGAGCAGTTCTTC. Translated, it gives CASKSAGGPYNEQFF.

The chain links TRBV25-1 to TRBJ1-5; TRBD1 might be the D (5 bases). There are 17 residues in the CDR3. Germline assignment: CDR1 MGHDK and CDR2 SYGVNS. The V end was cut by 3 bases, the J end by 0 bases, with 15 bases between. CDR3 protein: CASSDTERQNSNQPQHF. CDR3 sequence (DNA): TGTGCCAGCAGTGACACTGAAAGACAGAATAGCAATCAGCCCCAGCATTTT.

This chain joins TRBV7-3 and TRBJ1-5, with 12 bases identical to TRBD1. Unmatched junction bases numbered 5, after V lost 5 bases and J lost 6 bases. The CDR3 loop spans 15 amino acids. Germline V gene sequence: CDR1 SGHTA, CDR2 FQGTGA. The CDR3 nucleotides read TGTGCCAGCAGCATGGGACAGGGGGCGAGTCAGCCCCAGCATTTT. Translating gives CASSMGQGASQPQHF.

CDR3 loop: CATGLAGRETQYF. CDR3 DNA sequence: TGCGCCACGGGGCTAGCGGGGAGAGAGACCCAGTACTTC. V gene TRBV5-1 combines with J gene TRBJ2-5; 9 bases line up with TRBD2. J lost 4 bases, V lost 9 bases, and 7 bases had no gene match. The CDR3 is made up of 13 amino acids. CDR1 and CDR2 (germline): SGHRS, YFSETQ.

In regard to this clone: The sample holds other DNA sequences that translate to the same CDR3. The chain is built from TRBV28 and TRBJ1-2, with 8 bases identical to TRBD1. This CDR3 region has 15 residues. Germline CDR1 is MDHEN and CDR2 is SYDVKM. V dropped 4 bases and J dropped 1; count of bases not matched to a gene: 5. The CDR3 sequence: CASSSGQGRNYGYTF. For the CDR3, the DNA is TGTGCCAGCAGTTCAGGACAGGGACGTAACTATGGCTACACCTTC.

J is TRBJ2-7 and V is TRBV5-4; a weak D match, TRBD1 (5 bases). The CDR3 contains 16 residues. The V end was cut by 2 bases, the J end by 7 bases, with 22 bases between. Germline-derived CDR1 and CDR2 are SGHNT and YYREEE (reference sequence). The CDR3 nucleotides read TGTGCCAGCAGCTTACCTGGTGGGGCTTTGGTGACTGAGCAGTACTTC. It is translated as CASSLPGGALVTEQYF.

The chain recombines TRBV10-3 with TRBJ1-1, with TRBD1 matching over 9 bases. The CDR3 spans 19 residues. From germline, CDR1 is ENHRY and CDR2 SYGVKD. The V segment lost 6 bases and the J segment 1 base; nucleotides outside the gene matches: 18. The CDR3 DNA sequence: TGTGCCATCAGGACCCCTTATCGGGACAGGGTTCTGGCGAACACTGAAGCTTTCTTT. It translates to CAIRTPYRDRVLANTEAFF.

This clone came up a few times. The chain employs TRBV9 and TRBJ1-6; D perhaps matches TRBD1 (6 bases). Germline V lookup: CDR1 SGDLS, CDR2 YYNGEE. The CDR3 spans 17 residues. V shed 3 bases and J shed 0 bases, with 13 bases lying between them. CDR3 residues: CASSGGGPSSYNSPLHF. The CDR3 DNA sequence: TGTGCCAGCAGCGGGGGGGGCCCCAGCTCCTATAATTCACCCCTCCACTTT.

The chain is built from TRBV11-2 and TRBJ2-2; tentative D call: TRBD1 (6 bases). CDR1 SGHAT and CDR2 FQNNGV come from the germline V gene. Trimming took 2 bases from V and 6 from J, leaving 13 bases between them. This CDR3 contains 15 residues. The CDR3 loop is CASSLNRAASGELFF. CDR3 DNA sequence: TGTGCCAGCAGCTTAAACAGGGCGGCATCCGGGGAGCTGTTTTTT.

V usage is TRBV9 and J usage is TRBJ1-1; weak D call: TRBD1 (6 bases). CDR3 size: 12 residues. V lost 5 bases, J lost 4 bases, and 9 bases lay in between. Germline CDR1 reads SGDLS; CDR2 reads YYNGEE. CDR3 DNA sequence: TGTGCCAGCAGATCACAGGGCACTGAAGCTTTCTTT. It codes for CASRSQGTEAFF.

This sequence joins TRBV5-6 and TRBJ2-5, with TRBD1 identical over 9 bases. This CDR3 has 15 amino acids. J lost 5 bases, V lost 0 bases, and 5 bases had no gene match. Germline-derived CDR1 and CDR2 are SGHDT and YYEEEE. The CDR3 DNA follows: TGTGCCAGCAGCTTGGGAGGGACAGGGTGGGAGACCCAGTACTTC. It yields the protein CASSLGGTGWETQYF.

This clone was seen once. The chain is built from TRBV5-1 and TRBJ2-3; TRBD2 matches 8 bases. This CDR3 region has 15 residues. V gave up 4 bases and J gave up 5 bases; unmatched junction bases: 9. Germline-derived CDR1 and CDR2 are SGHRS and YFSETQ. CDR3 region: CASSDTGGLVDTQYF. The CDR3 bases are TGCGCCAGCAGCGACACGGGGGGACTAGTAGATACGCAGTATTTT.

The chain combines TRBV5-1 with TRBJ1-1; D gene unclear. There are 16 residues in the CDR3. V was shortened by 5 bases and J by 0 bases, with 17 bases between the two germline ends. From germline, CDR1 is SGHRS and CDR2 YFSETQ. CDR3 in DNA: TGCGCCAGCAGGGGCACAGTGAATCGCATGAACACTGAAGCTTTCTTT. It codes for CASRGTVNRMNTEAFF.

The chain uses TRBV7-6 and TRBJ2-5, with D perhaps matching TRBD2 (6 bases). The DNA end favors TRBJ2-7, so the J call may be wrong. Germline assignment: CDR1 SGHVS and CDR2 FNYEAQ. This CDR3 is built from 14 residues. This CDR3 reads CASSLPGLLTEQYF. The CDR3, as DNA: TGTGCCAGCAGTCTTCCGGGACTCCTTACCGAGCAGTACTTC.